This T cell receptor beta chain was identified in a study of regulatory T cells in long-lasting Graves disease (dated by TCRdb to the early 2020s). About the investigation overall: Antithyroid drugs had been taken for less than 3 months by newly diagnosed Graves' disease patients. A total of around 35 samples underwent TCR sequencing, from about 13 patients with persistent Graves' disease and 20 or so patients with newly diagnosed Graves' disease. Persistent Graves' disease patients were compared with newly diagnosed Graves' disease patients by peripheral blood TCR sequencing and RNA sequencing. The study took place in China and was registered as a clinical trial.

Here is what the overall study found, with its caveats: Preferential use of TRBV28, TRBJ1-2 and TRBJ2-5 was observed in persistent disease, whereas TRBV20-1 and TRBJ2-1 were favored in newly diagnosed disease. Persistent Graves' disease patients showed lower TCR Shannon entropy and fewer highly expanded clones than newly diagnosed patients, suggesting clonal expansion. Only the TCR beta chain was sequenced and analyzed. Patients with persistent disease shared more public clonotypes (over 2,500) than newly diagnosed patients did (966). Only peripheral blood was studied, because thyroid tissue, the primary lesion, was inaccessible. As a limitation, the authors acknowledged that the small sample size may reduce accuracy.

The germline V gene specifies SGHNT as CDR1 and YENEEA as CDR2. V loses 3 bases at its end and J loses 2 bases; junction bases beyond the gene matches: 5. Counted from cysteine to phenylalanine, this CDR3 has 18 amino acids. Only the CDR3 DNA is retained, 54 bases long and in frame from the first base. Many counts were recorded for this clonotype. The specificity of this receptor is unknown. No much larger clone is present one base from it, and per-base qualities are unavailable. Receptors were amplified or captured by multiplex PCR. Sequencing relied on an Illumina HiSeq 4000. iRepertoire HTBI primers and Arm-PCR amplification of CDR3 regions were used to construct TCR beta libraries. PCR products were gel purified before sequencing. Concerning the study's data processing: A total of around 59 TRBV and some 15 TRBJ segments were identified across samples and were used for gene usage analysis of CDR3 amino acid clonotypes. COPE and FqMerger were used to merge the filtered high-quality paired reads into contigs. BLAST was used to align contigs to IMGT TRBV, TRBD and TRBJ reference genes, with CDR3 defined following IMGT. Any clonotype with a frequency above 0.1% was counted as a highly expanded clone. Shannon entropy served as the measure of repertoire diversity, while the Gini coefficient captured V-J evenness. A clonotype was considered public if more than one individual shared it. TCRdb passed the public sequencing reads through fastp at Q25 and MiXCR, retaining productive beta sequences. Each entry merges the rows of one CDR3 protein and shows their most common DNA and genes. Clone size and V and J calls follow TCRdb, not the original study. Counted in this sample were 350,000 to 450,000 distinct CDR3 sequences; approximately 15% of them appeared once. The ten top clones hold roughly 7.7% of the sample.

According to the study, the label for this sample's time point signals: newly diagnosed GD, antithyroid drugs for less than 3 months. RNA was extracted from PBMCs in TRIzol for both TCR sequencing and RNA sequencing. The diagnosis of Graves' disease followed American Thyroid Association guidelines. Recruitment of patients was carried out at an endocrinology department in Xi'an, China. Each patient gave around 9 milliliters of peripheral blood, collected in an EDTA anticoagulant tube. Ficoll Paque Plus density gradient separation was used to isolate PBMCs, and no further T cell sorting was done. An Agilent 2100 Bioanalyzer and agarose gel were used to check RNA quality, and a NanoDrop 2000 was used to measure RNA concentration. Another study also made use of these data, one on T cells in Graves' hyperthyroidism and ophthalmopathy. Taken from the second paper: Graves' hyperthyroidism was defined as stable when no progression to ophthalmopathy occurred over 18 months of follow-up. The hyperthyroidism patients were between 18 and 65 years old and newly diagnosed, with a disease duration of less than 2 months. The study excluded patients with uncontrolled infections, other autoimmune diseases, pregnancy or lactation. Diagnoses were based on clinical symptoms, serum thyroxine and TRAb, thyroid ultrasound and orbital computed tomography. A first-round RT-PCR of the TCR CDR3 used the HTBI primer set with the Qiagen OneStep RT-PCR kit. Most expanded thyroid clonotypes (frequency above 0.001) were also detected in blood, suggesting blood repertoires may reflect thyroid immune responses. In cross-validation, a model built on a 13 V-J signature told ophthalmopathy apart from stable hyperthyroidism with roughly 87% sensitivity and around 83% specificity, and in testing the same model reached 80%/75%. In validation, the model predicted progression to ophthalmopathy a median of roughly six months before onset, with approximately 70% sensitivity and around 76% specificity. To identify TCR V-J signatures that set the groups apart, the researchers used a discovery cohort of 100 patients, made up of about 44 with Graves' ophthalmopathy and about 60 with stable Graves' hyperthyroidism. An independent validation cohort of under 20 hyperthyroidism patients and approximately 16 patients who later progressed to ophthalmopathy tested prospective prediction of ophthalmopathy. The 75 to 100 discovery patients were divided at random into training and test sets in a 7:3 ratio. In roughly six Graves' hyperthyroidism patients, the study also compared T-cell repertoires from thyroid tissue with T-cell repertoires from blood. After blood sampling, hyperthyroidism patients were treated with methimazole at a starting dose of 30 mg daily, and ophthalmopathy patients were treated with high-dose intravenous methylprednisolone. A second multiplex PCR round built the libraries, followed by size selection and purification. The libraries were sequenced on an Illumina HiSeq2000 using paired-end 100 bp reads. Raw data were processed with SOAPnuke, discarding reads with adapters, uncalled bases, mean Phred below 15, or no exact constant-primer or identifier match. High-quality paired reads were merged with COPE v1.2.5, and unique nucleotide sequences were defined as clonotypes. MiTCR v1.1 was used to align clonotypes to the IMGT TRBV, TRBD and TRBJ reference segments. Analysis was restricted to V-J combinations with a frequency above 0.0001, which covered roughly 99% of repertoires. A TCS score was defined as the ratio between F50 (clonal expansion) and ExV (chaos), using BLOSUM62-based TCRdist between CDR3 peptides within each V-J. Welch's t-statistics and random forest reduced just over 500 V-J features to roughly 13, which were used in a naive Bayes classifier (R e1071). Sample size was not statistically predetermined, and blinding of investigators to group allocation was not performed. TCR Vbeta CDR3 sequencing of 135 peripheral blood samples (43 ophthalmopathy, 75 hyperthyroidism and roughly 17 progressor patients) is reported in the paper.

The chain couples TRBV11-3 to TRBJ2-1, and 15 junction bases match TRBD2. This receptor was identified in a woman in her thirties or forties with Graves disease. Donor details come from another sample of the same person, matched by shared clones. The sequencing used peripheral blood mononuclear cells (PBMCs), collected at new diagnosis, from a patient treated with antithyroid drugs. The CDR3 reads CASSFLRTSGRAYNEQFF. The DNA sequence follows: TGTGCCAGCAGCTTCTTAAGGACTAGCGGGAGGGCCTACAATGAGCAGTTCTTC.